The 4 T cell receptor beta chains listed next were all sequenced from one sample in a study of CD8 T cells in Susac syndrome. Random hexamers were used to reverse transcribe an amount of roughly 0.45 to 1 ug RNA. Using its own MiXCR run on the immunoSEQ multiplex PCR reads, TCRdb lists one record per CDR3 protein. This sample has approximately 110,000 distinct CDR3 sequences; around 94% occur once, and the top ten carry under 0.095%. The sequencing input was CD4+ T cells from PBMCs. These receptor sequences come from a human donor in good health.

The chain links TRBV20-1 to TRBJ1-3; D gene ambiguous. There are 12 residues in the CDR3. Germline values: CDR1 DFQATT, CDR2 SNEGSKA (reference sequence). V was trimmed by 1 base and J by 4 bases, leaving 5 bases between them. Written as DNA, the CDR3 is TGCAGTGCTAGAGTTCGGGGAAACACCATATATTTT. It specifies CSARVRGNTIYF.

The gene calls are TRBV3-1 and TRBJ2-7, with D perhaps TRBD1 (6 bases). V was shortened by 4 bases and J by 2 bases, with 21 bases between the two germline ends. The CDR3 sequence is 17 residues long. In germline, CDR1 is LGHDT, CDR2 YNNKEL (reference sequence). CDR3 loop: CASSRRKSSHRAYEQYF. Here the CDR3 DNA reads TGTGCCAGCAGCCGACGGAAGTCTAGCCACAGGGCCTACGAGCAGTACTTC.

In its sample, this clonotype was seen a few times. The CDR3 loop is CASSWNYEQYF. The CDR3 DNA reads TGTGCCAGCAGTTGGAACTACGAGCAGTACTTC. The chain uses TRBV6-5 and TRBJ2-7; D gene uncertain. Trimming removed 4 bases from V and 3 bases from J, with 4 bases in between. Germline-derived CDR1 and CDR2 are MNHEY and SVGAGI. The CDR3 sequence is 11 residues long.

The chain has TRBV7-9 and TRBJ2-4, with D perhaps being TRBD1 or TRBD2 (5 bases each). The CDR3 totals 14 residues. The V end lost 5 bases, the J end lost 8 bases, and 16 bases lay between the germline ends. CDR1 is SEHNR, CDR2 FQNEAQ, per germline (reference sequence). DNA of the CDR3: TGTGCCAGCAGCCGTGAGGGGATGTTACACATTCAGTACTTC. Translated, it gives CASSREGMLHIQYF.